This T cell receptor (beta chain) stems from a study of T cell responses to AZD1222 COVID-19 vaccine. With regard to this clone: Its antigen is not identified.

Combined were second doses at about 4 or about 12 weeks. Profiled with immunoSEQ multiplex PCR; TCRdb holds only in-frame clones, not every one. Of about 130,000 clones in the sample, approximately 85% were seen once. The CDR3 is 16 residues long. Germline lookup yields CDR1 LNHDA and CDR2 SQIVND (reference sequence). Trimming removed 4 bases from V and 0 bases from J; junction bases left unmatched: 5. The study, taken as a whole, reports: Spike-specific TCRs gained breadth and depth after people received two AZD1222 doses. Regions 160-218 and 743-854 dominated among vaccine-associated CD4 TCRs spanning spike.

The rearrangement joins TRBV19 to TRBJ1-4; TRBD1 aligns across 7 bases. The sequences come from peripheral blood, collected 28 days after the second AZD1222 dose. The sequence derives from an adult who received the AZD1222 COVID-19 vaccine. The CDR3: CASSTGTAATNEKLFF. Written as DNA, the CDR3 is TGTGCCAGTAGTACAGGGACAGCTGCAACTAATGAAAAACTGTTTTTT.